The 4 T cell receptor beta chains given below trace back to one sample, sequenced in a study of regulatory T cells in long-lasting Graves disease. Specified time point: newly diagnosed GD, antithyroid drugs for less than 3 months. RNA from PBMCs was the source of the TCR library. Investigators prepared the TCR beta libraries by applying iRepertoire HTBI primers and Arm-PCR of CDR3 regions. TCRdb itself ran the multiplex PCR reads through MiXCR, one entry per CDR3 protein. The data hold about 460,000 distinct CDR3 sequences, with about 15% observed a single time. The same data also went into a second study, on T cells in Graves' hyperthyroidism and ophthalmopathy.

This sample comprised peripheral blood mononuclear cells (PBMCs), obtained at new diagnosis, from a patient treated with antithyroid drugs. The source is a woman aged 45-59 years with Graves disease.

In regard to this clonotype: Given a much more abundant clone one base away, this may be a read error. The chain employs TRBV2 and TRBJ2-7; TRBD2 might be the D (5 bases). Germline V CDR1 and CDR2: SNHLY, FYNNEI. The CDR3 runs 12 residues. The chain's CDR3 is CASVSSDYGQYF. In DNA form, the CDR3 reads TGTGCCAGCGTTAGTAGCGACTACGGGCAGTACTTC.

This clonotype has a count of ten or more. V usage is TRBV6-2 or TRBV6-3 and J usage is TRBJ1-1; D may be TRBD1 (5 bases). The germline V gene encodes CDR1 MNHEY and CDR2 SVGEGT. This CDR3 region has 14 residues. Trimming left V 2 bases short and J 1 base short, with 8 bases between. CDR3 nucleotide sequence: TGTGCCAGCAGTTACGGCGGGGGGAACACTGAAGCTTTCTTT. This translates into CASSYGGGNTEAFF.

This clonotype was seen ten or more times. The chain is built from TRBV2 and TRBJ2-3; possible D gene TRBD1, 6 bases. This CDR3 is 14 amino acids long. V lost 5 bases, J lost 3 bases, and 12 bases lay in between. Germline CDR1 and CDR2: SNHLY and FYNNEI. CDR3 protein: CASSPRQETDTQYF. The CDR3 region has the DNA TGTGCCAGCAGTCCACGACAGGAAACAGATACGCAGTATTTT. Supplemented by reference TRBV2 and TRBJ2-3, the full variable domain reads EPEVTQTPSHQVTQMGQEVILRCVPISNHLYFYWYRQILGQKVEFLVSFYNNEISEKSEIFDDQFSVERPDGSNFTLKIRSTKLEDSAMYFCASSPRQETDTQYFGPGTRLTVL.

The chain is built from TRBV6-1 and TRBJ2-5, with D unresolved. CDR1 and CDR2 from the germline V gene are MNHNS and SASEGT. Trimming cost V 2 bases and J 4 bases, with 11 bases left between them. The length of the CDR3 is 14 residues. The CDR3 loop is CASSEFGNRETQYF. The CDR3 DNA is TGTGCCAGCAGTGAATTTGGGAATCGAGAGACCCAGTACTTC.